Each of the 31 T cell receptor beta chains below was sequenced from the same sample in a study of vaccination and CD4 T cells after COVID-19. The sample's treatment: approximately nine-day PBMC culture with coronavirus spike peptide pools or control peptides (ViraFEST assay). Sequenced with the Oncomine TCR Beta short-read assay was DNA taken from cultured CD4+ T cells. One entry per CDR3 protein results from TCRdb running MiXCR on the PCR reads. The sample holds some 13,000 distinct CDR3 sequences; about a third are singletons and the top ten take 12%. Their antigen targets remain unknown. Sequenced sample: CD4+ T cells from blood, cultured in vitro. The receptors derive from a human donor who had recovered from COVID-19.

The genes are TRBV7-3 and TRBJ2-1; 9 nucleotides agree with TRBD2. Per the germline V gene, CDR1 is SGHTA and CDR2 is FQGTGA. The CDR3 loop spans 15 amino acids. The V gene end was trimmed by 5 bases and the J gene end by 1 base; junction bases not matched to a gene: 3. The CDR3 nucleotides are TGTGCCAGCAGCCCTAGCGGGACATCCTACAATGAGCAGTTCTTC. The encoded protein is CASSPSGTSYNEQFF.

This sequence joins TRBV5-4 and TRBJ2-2, with D possibly being TRBD1 or TRBD2 (6 bases each). V lost 1 base and J 5 bases, leaving 9 bases between the germline ends. Germline V gene data show CDR1 as SGHNT and CDR2 as YYREEE (reference sequence). The CDR3 consists of 14 residues. The CDR3 DNA follows: TGTGCCAGCAGCTTGTGGGGGGCGACCGGGGAGCTGTTTTTT. Its translation is CASSLWGATGELFF. The full variable domain, in which reference TRBV5-4 and TRBJ2-2 provide the parts outside the CDR3, is ETGVTQSPTHLIKTRGQQVTLRCSSQSGHNTVSWYQQALGQGPQFIFQYYREEENGRGNFPPRFSGLQFPNYSSELNVNALELDDSALYLCASSLWGATGELFFGEGSRLTVL.

This clonotype was found a few times. The chain carries TRBV7-2 and TRBJ2-5, with unresolved D. Germline-derived CDR1 and CDR2 are SGHTA and FQGNSA. This CDR3 region has 15 residues. The V gene lost 5 bases and the J gene lost 5 bases, with 18 bases spanning the gap. The CDR3 spells CASSKSWAISETQYF. The CDR3 bases are TGTGCCAGCAGCAAAAGCTGGGCTATCTCTGAGACCCAGTACTTC.

The chain joins TRBV28 to TRBJ1-2; D is undetermined. Germline V gene data show CDR1 as MDHEN and CDR2 as SYDVKM. The V gene lost 7 bases and the J gene lost 5 bases, with 20 bases spanning the gap. This CDR3 has 15 residues. CDR3 region: CASNTPQVGGYGYTF. The CDR3 DNA is TGTGCCAGCAACACCCCCCAGGTCGGAGGATATGGCTACACCTTC.

The chain has TRBV11-2 and TRBJ2-3; a possible D gene is TRBD2 (6 bases). The germline gives CDR1 SGHAT, CDR2 FQNNGV. The CDR3 totals 15 residues. Trimming removed 0 bases at V and 3 bases at J, with 10 bases between. The CDR3 nucleotides are TGTGCCAGCAGCTTAGATAGCGGTTCTACAGATACGCAGTATTTT. Translating gives CASSLDSGSTDTQYF.

The chain employs TRBV5-4 and TRBJ2-5; 9 bases are a match to TRBD1. J lost 5 bases, V lost 4 bases, and 12 bases had no gene match. This CDR3 spans 16 amino acids. From germline, CDR1 is SGHNT and CDR2 YYREEE (reference sequence). CDR3 sequence (DNA): TGTGCCAGCAGCCTATCAGTCCGGACAGGGGATGAGACCCAGTACTTC. Protein sequence: CASSLSVRTGDETQYF.

The chain links TRBV2 to TRBJ1-2; D gene unclear. The germline V gene encodes CDR1 SNHLY and CDR2 FYNNEI. The germline V and J ends were trimmed by 8 bases and 3 bases, with 10 bases remaining between them. The CDR3 loop spans 12 amino acids. This CDR3 is CASGMGDYGYTF. CDR3 DNA sequence: TGTGCCAGCGGAATGGGTGACTATGGCTACACCTTC.

J is TRBJ1-2 and V is TRBV25-1; 8 positions agree with TRBD1. Germline CDR1 reads MGHDK; CDR2 reads SYGVNS. The trim removed 2 bases at V and 8 bases at J, leaving 1 base unmatched. CDR3 size: 12 residues. The chain's CDR3 is CASSEDRGGYTF. The CDR3 nucleotides are TGTGCCAGCAGTGAAGACAGGGGCGGCTACACCTTC.

This clonotype has just a few counts. This chain connects TRBV6-1 to TRBJ2-4, with D perhaps given as TRBD1 or TRBD2 (6 bases each). Germline lookup yields CDR1 MNHNS and CDR2 SASEGT. V lost 10 bases to trimming and J lost 7 bases, with 23 bases between them. This CDR3 has 15 amino acids. The DNA of the CDR3 is TGTGCCACTTACCCGCGGCAGGGGAGGATTAACATTCAGTACTTC. This codes for CATYPRQGRINIQYF.

This clonotype was found a few times. The V gene is TRBV20-1, the J gene TRBJ1-6; D remains ambiguous. The CDR3 totals 13 residues. The germline gives CDR1 DFQATT, CDR2 SNEGSKA (reference sequence). The V end was cut by 2 bases, the J end by 4 bases, with 6 bases between. CDR3 in amino acids: CSARTQYNSPLHF. The CDR3 DNA reads as TGCAGTGCTAGAACGCAGTATAATTCACCCCTCCACTTT.

This clonotype was found a few times. V usage is TRBV20-1 and J usage is TRBJ2-1; 9 nucleotides line up with TRBD2. The CDR3 contains 14 residues. V shed 5 bases and J 7 bases; nucleotides not matched to a gene: 9. The germline gives CDR1 DFQATT, CDR2 SNEGSKA (reference sequence). For the CDR3, the DNA is TGCAGTGCTGGGGCTAGCGGGGTTGGAAATGAGCAGTTCTTC. It encodes CSAGASGVGNEQFF.

V gene TRBV5-1 combines with J gene TRBJ1-5; TRBD1 might be the D (6 bases). Germline V CDR1 and CDR2: SGHRS, YFSETQ. Trimming took 1 base from V and 4 from J, leaving 12 bases between them. The CDR3 is 15 amino acids. DNA for the CDR3: TGCGCCAGCAGCTTGCAGACAGGACGAAATCAGCCCCAGCATTTT. This gives the protein CASSLQTGRNQPQHF.

This clonotype was observed once. This chain joins TRBV6-1 and TRBJ2-3; 10 bases agree with TRBD2. The J segment lost 2 bases and the V segment lost 3 bases, leaving 5 bases of the junction unmatched. Germline loops: CDR1 MNHNS, CDR2 SASEGT. The CDR3 loop spans 16 amino acids. CDR3 DNA: TGTGCCAGCAGTGACCCGACTAGCGGGCACACAGATACGCAGTATTTT. It is translated as CASSDPTSGHTDTQYF.

This clonotype occurred a few times. The CDR3 bases are TGTGCCAGTAGTACTACCGGGACTGCCCCAAATACGCAGTATTTT. It translates to CASSTTGTAPNTQYF. This chain links TRBV19 with TRBJ2-3; TRBD2 is a possible D gene (6 bases). The CDR3 is 15 residues long. The V gene's germline CDR1 is LNHDA and CDR2 SQIVND (reference sequence). The germline V and J ends were trimmed by 4 bases and 7 bases, with 18 bases remaining between them.

This chain connects TRBV10-3 to TRBJ2-3; the match to TRBD2 covers 7 bases. Germline CDR1 and CDR2: ENHRY and SYGVKD. With 5 bases clipped from V and 8 bases from J, the junction kept 13 bases outside the gene matches. This CDR3 spans 15 amino acids. The CDR3 region has the DNA TGTGCCATCAGTCGGTACTCGGAGCGGGATGTTACGCAGTATTTT. Amino acids: CAISRYSERDVTQYF.

This clonotype was counted only a few times. This chain joins TRBV2 and TRBJ1-6; perhaps TRBD1 as D (6 bases). The CDR3 has 14 amino acids. Trimming shortened V by 7 bases and J by 5 bases, and 12 bases separated the two germline ends. Germline values: CDR1 SNHLY, CDR2 FYNNEI. CDR3 DNA: TGTGCCAGCACCCCTAGGGGGAATAATTCACCCCTCCACTTT. It translates to CASTPRGNNSPLHF.

CDR3 sequence: CATSSARDLNGETQYF. DNA of the CDR3: TGTGCCACCAGCAGCGCCCGGGATCTCAACGGGGAGACCCAGTACTTC. The V and J genes are TRBV15 and TRBJ2-5, with D perhaps matching TRBD2 (5 bases). The V gene's germline CDR1 is LNHNV and CDR2 YYDKDF (reference sequence). Trimming left V 3 bases short and J 5 bases short, with 19 bases between. The CDR3 sequence is 16 residues long.

Comments on this clonotype: The junction departs from germline at one end; a sequencing error may be responsible. The chain has TRBV6-5 and TRBJ1-1, with 8 bases fitting TRBD1. This CDR3 has 17 residues. Germline-derived CDR1 and CDR2 are MNHEY and SVGAGI. CDR3 region: CASSSHMETGTGPTRLF. The CDR3 nucleotides are TGTGCCAGCAGTTCCCATATGGAAACCGGGACAGGACCCACAAGGCTCTTT.

V usage is TRBV15 and J usage is TRBJ2-1, with D possibly matching TRBD2 (6 bases). Per germline, CDR1 LNHNV and CDR2 YYDKDF (reference sequence). This CDR3 contains 15 residues. With 0 bases removed from V and 1 base from J, the gap between germline ends came to 7 bases. The CDR3 DNA reads as TGTGCCACCAGCAGAGACGCGGGATCCTACAATGAGCAGTTCTTC. Its translation: CATSRDAGSYNEQFF.

This clonotype was recorded a few times. V usage is TRBV24-1 and J usage is TRBJ2-3, with a tentative D call TRBD1 (6 bases). The CDR3 spans 16 residues. V lost 6 bases and J 0 bases, leaving 15 bases between the germline ends. CDR1 and CDR2 (germline): KGHDR, SFDVKD. The DNA of the CDR3 is TGTGCCACCAGTCCAACCGGGACACAAAGCACAGATACGCAGTATTTT. Translating it yields CATSPTGTQSTDTQYF.

The chain is built from TRBV7-9 and TRBJ2-1, with 10 bases fitting TRBD2. J lost 3 bases, V lost 5 bases, and 4 bases had no gene match. The length of the CDR3 is 15 residues. CDR1 and CDR2 (germline): SEHNR, FQNEAQ (reference sequence). CDR3 amino acids: CASSIRTSGYNEQFF. The DNA of the CDR3 is TGTGCCAGCAGCATACGGACTAGCGGCTACAATGAGCAGTTCTTC.

CDR3 loop: CASTSGRQPGTDTQYF. The CDR3, as DNA: TGTGCCAGTACTAGCGGGAGGCAGCCTGGCACAGATACGCAGTATTTT. The chain employs TRBV27 and TRBJ2-3; TRBD2 aligns across 12 bases. The CDR3 spans 16 residues. In germline, CDR1 is MNHEY, CDR2 SMNVEV (reference sequence). Germline trimming cut 9 bases from V and 1 base from J; bases unmatched to any gene: 8.

The rearrangement joins TRBV7-9 to TRBJ1-6; the D is unclear. The CDR3 sequence is 16 residues long. Germline loops: CDR1 SEHNR, CDR2 FQNEAQ (reference sequence). V was trimmed by 1 base and J by 10 bases, leaving 17 bases between them. Here the CDR3 DNA reads TGTGCCAGCAGCTTAGGAGGTCCCCTAAACACATCACCCCTCCACTTT. Translation gives CASSLGGPLNTSPLHF.

The chain couples TRBV28 to TRBJ1-6; 7 positions match TRBD1. The CDR3 contains 12 residues. V gave up 6 bases and J gave up 9 bases; unmatched junction bases: 2. Germline V gives CDR1 MDHEN, CDR2 SYDVKM. CDR3 sequence reads: CASRSGGSPLHF. The CDR3 DNA reads TGTGCCAGCAGGTCAGGGGGTTCACCCCTCCACTTT.

The sample holds a few counts of this clonotype. The rearrangement links TRBV6-1 to TRBJ2-5; 7 nucleotides match TRBD1. This CDR3 spans 15 amino acids. CDR1 and CDR2 from the germline V gene are MNHNS and SASEGT. J lost 4 bases, V lost 3 bases, and 8 bases had no gene match. In nucleotides, the CDR3 is TGTGCCAGCAGTGACGAAGACAGGGTGGCAGAGACCCAGTACTTC. This codes for CASSDEDRVAETQYF.

The chain is built from TRBV10-3 and TRBJ2-3, with no clear D. CDR3 length: 14 amino acids. Germline V gene data show CDR1 as ENHRY and CDR2 as SYGVKD. Trimming left V 6 bases short and J 2 bases short, with 12 bases between. The CDR3 DNA reads as TGTGCCATCAGCGAACAAGGGCACACAGATACGCAGTATTTT. Encoded protein: CAISEQGHTDTQYF.

Only a few counts were recorded for this clonotype. V gene TRBV28 combines with J gene TRBJ1-5; 7 bases map to TRBD1. The CDR3 contains 17 residues. Germline V gene sequence: CDR1 MDHEN, CDR2 SYDVKM. Trimming cost V 3 bases and J 2 bases; bases outside gene matches: 10. This CDR3 reads CASSLGPDRVGNQPQHF. Here the CDR3 DNA reads TGTGCCAGCAGTTTGGGACCAGACAGGGTAGGCAATCAGCCCCAGCATTTT.

This chain joins TRBV18 and TRBJ1-2; no clear D. The CDR3 runs to 17 residues. Germline assignment: CDR1 KGHSH and CDR2 LQKENI. V was trimmed by 5 bases and J by 0 bases, leaving 19 bases between them. CDR3 sequence (DNA): TGTGCCAGCTCATCAACCCCGGCGGCGCCAGCTAACTATGGCTACACCTTC. This encodes CASSSTPAAPANYGYTF.

The table lists this clonotype with a few counts. J is TRBJ2-2 and V is TRBV10-2, with D uncertain. V shed 5 bases and J shed 0 bases, with 10 bases lying between them. The CDR3 runs 15 residues. Germline-derived CDR1 and CDR2 are WSHSY and SAAADI. The CDR3 protein is CASSTRPANTGELFF. The CDR3 DNA follows: TGCGCCAGCAGTACTCGCCCAGCGAACACCGGGGAGCTGTTTTTT.

This chain joins TRBV7-2 and TRBJ1-1, with D perhaps matching TRBD1 (5 bases). Trimming pared 1 base from V and 4 bases from J, leaving 13 bases between. The length of the CDR3 is 15 residues. CDR1 and CDR2 (germline): SGHTA, FQGNSA. CDR3 sequence (DNA): TGTGCCAGCAGCTTAGAGAGTTGGGGGACCACTGAAGCTTTCTTT. Amino acid sequence: CASSLESWGTTEAFF.

This clonotype has more than one count but fewer than ten. J is TRBJ1-5 and V is TRBV6-2 or TRBV6-3; D is unresolved. The germline V and J ends were trimmed by 3 bases and 7 bases, with 10 bases remaining between them. Looked up from germline, CDR1 is MNHEY and CDR2 is SVGEGT. The CDR3 extends over 13 amino acids. CDR3: CASSYSGSQPQHF. CDR3 bases: TGTGCCAGCAGTTATTCGGGGTCCCAGCCCCAGCATTTT.